The T cell receptor beta chain described here comes from a study of blood T cell repertoires in COVID-19. In the study overall: Sites across the United States, Italy and Spain contributed samples from acute and convalescent COVID-19.

The protocol was immunoSEQ multiplex PCR, while the TCRdb copy is restricted to in-frame clones and leaves out a portion. The repertoire consists of 50,000 to 65,000 clones, with about four fifths occurring once and the leading ten covering approximately 5.3%. The material sequenced was peripheral blood. The receptor was isolated from a woman aged 55-75 years with acute or convalescent COVID-19.

As DNA, the CDR3 is TGTGCCAGCAGCATTGGCCGGACTGTAGGGTACAATGAGCAGTTCTTC. Translated, it gives CASSIGRTVGYNEQFF. The genes are TRBV9 and TRBJ2-1; D is perhaps TRBD2 (5 bases). This CDR3 has 16 amino acids. The V and J ends lost 4 bases and 4 bases respectively, with 18 bases between them. CDR1 SGDLS and CDR2 YYNGEE come from the germline V gene.